This T cell receptor (beta chain) originates from a study of CD8+CD57+ T cells in acquired aplastic anemia. The study profiled TCR beta VDJ and CDR3 using genomic DNA as template. TCRdb passed the reads through MiXCR, listing each CDR3 protein once. Of about 220,000 distinct CDR3 sequences in the sample, around 32% are singletons; the top ten hold around 1.1%. CDR3 length: 13 residues. Germline-derived CDR1 and CDR2 are MGHRA and YSYEKL. Trimming stripped 4 bases from V and 4 bases from J, with 11 bases between. This clonotype was recorded at least ten times. The source is a human donor in good health, serving as a control. This chain joins TRBV4-1 and TRBJ2-7; a possible D gene is TRBD2 (5 bases). The material sequenced was sorted CD4+, CD8+, or CD8+CD57+ T cells (not recorded which) from PBMCs. The CDR3 region is CASSLEWEYEQYF. DNA of the CDR3: TGCGCCAGCAGCCTCGAATGGGAGTACGAGCAGTACTTC.